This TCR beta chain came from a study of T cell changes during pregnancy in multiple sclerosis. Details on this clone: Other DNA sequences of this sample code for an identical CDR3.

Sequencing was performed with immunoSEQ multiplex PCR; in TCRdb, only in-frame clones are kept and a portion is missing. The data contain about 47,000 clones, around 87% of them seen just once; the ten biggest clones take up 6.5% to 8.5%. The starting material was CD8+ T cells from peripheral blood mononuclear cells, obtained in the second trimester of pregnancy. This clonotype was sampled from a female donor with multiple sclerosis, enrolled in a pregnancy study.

Written as DNA, the CDR3 is TGTGCCAGCAGCTTCGGGGACACTGAAGCTTTCTTT. This codes for CASSFGDTEAFF. The chain couples TRBV7-9 to TRBJ1-1; D uncertain. CDR1 SEHNR and CDR2 FQNEAQ come from the germline V gene (reference sequence). The ends were cut back, 3 bases at V and 3 bases at J, with 5 bases in the middle. The CDR3 sequence is 12 residues long.